The rows below give T cell receptor beta chains drawn from one sample of a study of siplizumab effects on memory and regulatory T cells. Sequenced by immunoSEQ multiplex PCR; TCRdb stores in-frame clones only, minus some. Of 70,000 or so clones in the sample, 91% are singletons; the top ten hold around 28%. Source material: CD8+ T cells sorted from blood. The origin of the receptors is a human donor in good health. Both conserved end residues are part of each CDR3. A D gene is named only where the DNA matches it firmly. The listing skips clone size in some rows; elsewhere it reads once, few, many or a size class.

CDR3	DNA	V	D	size	length	J
CASSMEGDINSATNEKLFF	TGTGCCAGCAGCATGGAGGGGGACATCAACTCCGCAACTAATGAAAAACTGTTTTTT	TRBV21-1	NA	NA	19	TRBJ1-4
CASRFSRGNYGYTF	TGTGCCAGCCGTTTTAGCAGGGGCAACTATGGCTACACCTTC	TRBV13	NA	NA	14	TRBJ1-2
CASSFGAEAFF	TGCGCCAGCAGCTTCGGAGCTGAAGCTTTCTTT	TRBV5-1	NA	NA	11	TRBJ1-1
CASRGGGQPQHF	TGTGCCAGTAGGGGCGGTGGGCAGCCCCAGCATTTT	TRBV19	NA	NA	12	TRBJ1-5
CASSYSNGGIYEQYF	TGTGCCAGCAGTTACTCGAATGGCGGTATCTACGAGCAGTACTTC	TRBV6-5	NA	NA	15	TRBJ2-7
CASSESGGYNEQFF	TGTGCCAGCAGTGAATCGGGAGGGTACAATGAGCAGTTCTTC	TRBV25-1	TRBD2	NA	14	TRBJ2-1
CASSPWSFGRGLTEAFF	TGTGCCAGTAGTCCGTGGTCTTTCGGCAGGGGGCTCACTGAAGCTTTCTTT	TRBV19	TRBD1	once	17	TRBJ1-1
CASSPLAYQETQYF	TGCGCCAGCAGCCCCCTAGCGTACCAAGAGACCCAGTACTTC	TRBV5-1	NA	NA	14	TRBJ2-5
CASSSFPGQGNTEAFF	TGTGCCAGCAGCTCGTTTCCGGGACAGGGGAACACTGAAGCTTTCTTT	TRBV7-9	TRBD1	NA	16	TRBJ1-1
CASSLGGMGDQPQHF	TGCGCCAGCAGCTTGGGAGGTATGGGGGATCAGCCCCAGCATTTT	TRBV5-1	NA	few	15	TRBJ1-5
CASSLAGFYEQYF	TGTGCCAGCAGCTTAGCTGGCTTCTACGAGCAGTACTTC	TRBV7-9	NA	once	13	TRBJ2-7
CASTSGSPTDTQYF	TGTGCCAGCACTAGCGGGAGCCCCACAGATACGCAGTATTTT	TRBV6-6	TRBD2	few	14	TRBJ2-3
CASSIGRTEAFF	TGTGCCAGTAGTATTGGTCGGACTGAAGCTTTCTTT	TRBV19	NA	few	12	TRBJ1-1
CVYSRQGGNTIYF	TGTGTCTATTCTAGGCAGGGAGGAAACACCATATATTTT	TRBV6-5	NA	once	13	TRBJ1-3
CASSLAGGSRDEQYF	TGTGCCAGCAGCTTGGCGGGTGGGTCCCGGGACGAGCAGTACTTC	TRBV7-9	NA	NA	15	TRBJ2-7
CASSAGLAGYEQYF	TGTGCCAGCAGTGCGGGACTAGCGGGATACGAGCAGTACTTC	TRBV6-5	TRBD2	NA	14	TRBJ2-7
CASSLYRNSPLHF	TGTGCCAGCAGTCTCTACAGAAATTCACCCCTCCACTTT	TRBV27	NA	NA	13	TRBJ1-6
CATSSDTLNTEAFF	TGTGCCACCAGCAGCGACACATTGAACACTGAAGCTTTCTTT	TRBV15	NA	NA	14	TRBJ1-1
CASSPTNADTQYF	TGTGCCAGCAGCCCTACGAACGCGGATACGCAGTATTTT	TRBV13	NA	NA	13	TRBJ2-3
CASSLGPIGLAETQYF	TGTGCCAGCAGCTTAGGCCCCATTGGACTAGCTGAGACCCAGTACTTC	TRBV11-2	TRBD2	NA	16	TRBJ2-5
CASSPGAWTEAFF	TGTGCCAGCAGCCCAGGGGCGTGGACTGAAGCTTTCTTT	TRBV6-1	NA	once	13	TRBJ1-1
CASSPPGTDTQYF	TGCGCCAGCAGCCCCCCCGGCACAGATACGCAGTATTTT	TRBV4-1	NA	NA	13	TRBJ2-3
CASSSGDNEQFF	TGTGCCAGCAGCTCCGGCGACAATGAGCAGTTCTTC	TRBV7-8	NA	NA	12	TRBJ2-1
CASINSFDEQYF	TGTGCCAGCATAAATTCCTTTGACGAGCAGTACTTC	TRBV7-2	NA	once	12	TRBJ2-7
CASSQTPGQGYTQYF	TGCGCCAGCAGCCAGACTCCGGGACAGGGATATACGCAGTATTTT	TRBV4-1	TRBD1	NA	15	TRBJ2-3
CASSLGQGALEQYF	TGCGCCAGCAGCTTGGGACAGGGGGCGCTTGAGCAGTACTTC	TRBV5-1	TRBD1	NA	14	TRBJ2-7
CASSTSLNTEAFF	TGTGCCAGTAGTACCTCCTTGAACACTGAAGCTTTCTTT	TRBV19	NA	NA	13	TRBJ1-1
CASSSGTSGNTIYF	TGTGCCAGCAGCTCAGGGACTTCTGGAAACACCATATATTTT	TRBV11-3	NA	NA	14	TRBJ1-3
CASSLVTSGYTYNEQFF	TGTGCCAGCAGCTTAGTGACTAGCGGGTACACCTACAATGAGCAGTTCTTC	TRBV7-9	TRBD2	NA	17	TRBJ2-1
CASSLDSANTGELFF	TGTGCCAGCAGCTTGGACAGCGCGAACACCGGGGAGCTGTTTTTT	TRBV5-4	NA	NA	15	TRBJ2-2
CSVEDPHATIGEKLFF	TGCAGCGTTGAAGATCCTCACGCAACAATCGGGGAAAAACTGTTTTTT	TRBV29-1	NA	NA	16	TRBJ1-4
CASSTSLSSGSYNEQFF	TGTGCCAGCAGCACCTCCCTCTCTAGCGGGTCTTACAATGAGCAGTTCTTC	TRBV9	TRBD2	NA	17	TRBJ2-1
CASSPTRSSTDTQYF	TGCGCCAGCAGCCCGACTAGATCTAGCACAGATACGCAGTATTTT	TRBV5-1	NA	NA	15	TRBJ2-3
CASSLGFLPSGEKLFF	TGTGCCAGCAGCTTAGGGTTCCTCCCCTCCGGTGAAAAACTGTTTTTT	TRBV11-2	NA	NA	16	TRBJ1-4
CASSALGGTYEQYF	TGTGCCAGTAGTGCCCTCGGGGGTACCTACGAGCAGTACTTC	TRBV19	NA	NA	14	TRBJ2-7
CASREGIGYEQYF	TGCGCCAGCAGAGAAGGGATAGGCTACGAGCAGTACTTC	TRBV5-1	NA	NA	13	TRBJ2-7
CASSQTSGAYEQYF	TGCGCCAGCAGCCAGACTAGCGGCGCCTACGAGCAGTACTTC	TRBV4-1	TRBD2	few	14	TRBJ2-7
CASSLTGFLETQYF	TGTGCCAGCAGCCTAACAGGATTTTTGGAGACCCAGTACTTC	TRBV7-2	NA	NA	14	TRBJ2-5
CASKWGGTYNEQFF	TGTGCCAGTAAATGGGGGGGGACCTACAATGAGCAGTTCTTC	TRBV19	TRBD2	NA	14	TRBJ2-1
CASSSRRVNSPLHF	TGTGCCAGCAGCTCCCGCAGGGTAAATTCACCCCTCCACTTT	TRBV13	NA	NA	14	TRBJ1-6
CASSFAGYEQYF	TGTGCCAGCAGCTTTGCAGGCTACGAGCAGTACTTC	TRBV5-8	NA	NA	12	TRBJ2-7
CASSYGVGHTEAFF	TGTGCCAGCAGTTACGGGGTTGGACACACTGAAGCTTTCTTT	TRBV6-5	NA	NA	14	TRBJ1-1
CASSLAENYGYTF	TGTGCCAGCAGCTTAGCGGAGAACTATGGCTACACCTTC	TRBV7-9	NA	NA	13	TRBJ1-2
CASSPGTGFTYEQYF	TGTGCCAGTAGCCCAGGGACAGGGTTCACCTACGAGCAGTACTTC	TRBV19	TRBD1	NA	15	TRBJ2-7
CASSGWGTNTEAFF	TGTGCCAGCAGCGGGTGGGGAACGAACACTGAAGCTTTCTTT	TRBV27	NA	NA	14	TRBJ1-1
CASSKILSSSGNTIYF	TGTGCCAGCAGTAAAATTCTCTCGAGCTCTGGAAACACCATATATTTT	TRBV7-9	NA	once	16	TRBJ1-3
CASSYGSSGANVLTF	TGTGCCAGCAGTTATGGGAGTTCTGGGGCCAACGTCCTGACTTTC	TRBV6-5	NA	NA	15	TRBJ2-6
CASSLDHNEQFF	TGCGCCAGCAGCTTGGACCACAATGAGCAGTTCTTC	TRBV5-1	NA	once	12	TRBJ2-1
CSAREYGYTF	TGCAGTGCTAGAGAATATGGCTACACCTTC	TRBV20-1	NA	NA	10	TRBJ1-2
CASSPDRRGELFF	TGTGCCAGCAGCCCTGACAGGCGCGGGGAGCTGTTTTTT	TRBV6-6	NA	NA	13	TRBJ2-2